Listed here is a single T cell receptor beta chain. As yet, its antigen is unknown. Time point noted: after neoadjuvant nivolumab, at surgical resection. The patients had HPV-negative, locally advanced oral cavity squamous cell carcinoma. Clones were read by immunoSEQ multiplex PCR, and TCRdb kept only the in-frame ones, dropping some. This sample has about 68,000 clones; around 84% occur once, and the top ten carry around 3.2%. These data originate in a study of neoadjuvant anti-PD-1 for oral cavity cancer. Study context: Nivolumab at 3 mg/kg was mostly given biweekly, three to four doses, pre-surgery. Notes on the study in general: TCR analyses covered only a few patients per response group. Non-responders to neoadjuvant nivolumab had significantly more clonal PBMC T cells than responders.

Germline assignment: CDR1 SGHVS and CDR2 FNYEAQ. The CDR3 spans 15 residues. Trimming took off 1 base at V and 4 bases at J, with 13 bases between the two ends. V is TRBV7-6 and J is TRBJ2-5; maybe TRBD1 (6 bases). Specimen: PBMCs, collected after nivolumab (anti-PD-1) treatment. This sequence originates from a person between 35 and 79 years old with oral cavity squamous cell carcinoma. CDR3 region: CASSLVGAARETQYF. The CDR3 bases are TGTGCCAGCAGCTTAGTGGGGGCAGCGCGAGAGACCCAGTACTTC.